The T cell receptor (beta chain) described here comes from a study of response to subunit inactivated influenza vaccine. A few counts support this clonotype. The CDR3 consists of 17 residues. V dropped 6 bases and J dropped 6; count of bases not matched to a gene: 16. MiXCR, run by TCRdb on the RT-PCR reads, gives a single entry per CDR3 protein. The sample contains a few hundred thousand distinct CDR3 sequences, approximately 11% of which appear only once. This sample also belongs to another study, concerning T cells expressing NK-cell markers. That report notes: TCR beta libraries carry UMIs added by 5'RACE template switching. One of eight sequenced donors was HCMV-seronegative; the other seven were seropositive.

This chain joins TRBV12-3 or TRBV12-4 and TRBJ2-2, with 7 bases matching TRBD2. The sequence derives from a man aged 50 to 59 who received an inactivated influenza vaccine. The sequencing used PBMCs from blood, collected on the day of vaccination. In DNA form, the CDR3 reads TGTGCCAGCAGCCCCGTGAGCGGGGCCTATAAGGCCGGGGAGCTGTTTTTT. Amino acids: CASSPVSGAYKAGELFF.